These 24 T cell receptor beta chains were all obtained from the same sample, sequenced in a study of cytomegalovirus exposure and HLA in healthy donors. PCR amplification relied on 60 Vbeta primers (plus 13 Jbeta primers). Only in-frame clones appear in the TCRdb table, and some are missing; sequencing was by immunoSEQ multiplex PCR. Among around 150,000 clones, about four fifths were seen once, and the ten largest hold 3.5% to 4.5%. The sequenced sample consisted of PBMCs. These receptors were taken from a human donor in good health.

V usage is TRBV7-9 and J usage is TRBJ2-1; D is ambiguous. CDR1 is SEHNR and CDR2 is FQNEAQ in the germline V gene (reference sequence). The germline V and J ends were trimmed by 2 bases and 0 bases, with 11 bases remaining between them. The CDR3 sequence is 16 residues long. The CDR3 DNA reads TGTGCCAGCAGCTTATCGTGGCTTCTCTCCTACAATGAGCAGTTCTTC. Translating gives CASSLSWLLSYNEQFF.

V gene TRBV28 combines with J gene TRBJ2-1, with 10 bases aligning to TRBD1. The CDR3 covers 14 residues. The germline V gene encodes CDR1 MDHEN and CDR2 SYDVKM. V dropped 6 bases and J dropped 8; count of bases not matched to a gene: 7. The chain's CDR3 is CASRAGTGAHEQFF. CDR3 DNA: TGTGCCAGCAGGGCCGGGACAGGGGCCCATGAGCAGTTCTTC. Full variable domain (outside the CDR3, taken from reference TRBV28 and TRBJ2-1): DVKVTQSSRYLVKRTGEKVFLECVQDMDHENMFWYRQDPGLGLRLIYFSYDVKMKEKGDIPEGYSVSREKKERFSLILESASTNQTSMYLCASRAGTGAHEQFFGPGTRLTVL.

The chain is built from TRBV7-9 and TRBJ1-2; 7 bases are a match to TRBD1. The germline gives CDR1 SEHNR, CDR2 FQNEAQ (reference sequence). This CDR3 has 15 residues. V trimming: 4 bases; J trimming: 0 bases; junction bases outside the gene matches: 5. The CDR3 loop is CASSSTGAANYGYTF. As DNA, the CDR3 is TGTGCCAGCAGCTCTACAGGGGCAGCTAACTATGGCTACACCTTC.

The chain has TRBV28 and TRBJ2-3; TRBD2 might be the D (6 bases). CDR3 length equals 11 residues. Deletions cut 5 bases from V and 6 bases from J, with 6 bases between. The germline V gene encodes CDR1 MDHEN and CDR2 SYDVKM. CDR3 nucleotides: TGTGCCAGCAGTGCGGGGGATACGCAGTATTTT. This translates into CASSAGDTQYF.

The V gene is TRBV7-9, the J gene TRBJ2-2; a possible D gene is TRBD1 (6 bases). Germline CDR1 SEHNR, CDR2 FQNEAQ (reference sequence). This CDR3 has 13 amino acids. V was shortened by 5 bases and J by 9 bases, with 13 bases between the two germline ends. The DNA of the CDR3 is TGTGCCAGCAGCCACGACCAGGGGAGGGAGCTGTTTTTT. The encoded protein is CASSHDQGRELFF.

The chain uses TRBV29-1 and TRBJ2-4, with a tentative D call TRBD1 (6 bases). The ends were cut back, 2 bases at V and 7 bases at J, with 12 bases in the middle. The CDR3 loop spans 13 amino acids. Germline lookup yields CDR1 SQVTM and CDR2 ANQGSEA. The CDR3 spells CSVERQGYNIQYF. The CDR3 DNA follows: TGCAGCGTTGAACGGCAGGGGTACAACATTCAGTACTTC. Variable domain in full (rest from reference TRBV29-1 and TRBJ2-4): SAVISQKPSRDICQRGTSLTIQCQVDSQVTMMFWYRQQPGQSLTLIATANQGSEATYESGFVIDKFPISRPNLTFSTLTVSNMSPEDSSIYLCSVERQGYNIQYFGAGTRLSVL.

This clone was detected once. This chain connects TRBV6-1 to TRBJ2-2; D is unclear. Germline-derived CDR1 and CDR2 are MNHNS and SASEGT. CDR3 length: 12 residues. V lost 6 bases to trimming and J lost 4 bases, with 6 bases between them. CDR3 in amino acids: CASSQVTGELFF. The CDR3 DNA is TGTGCCAGCAGCCAGGTCACCGGGGAGCTGTTTTTT.

The chain combines TRBV5-8 with TRBJ2-7, with D perhaps TRBD2 (5 bases). CDR1 is SGHTS and CDR2 is YDEGEE in the germline V gene. Trimming left V 0 bases short and J 3 bases short, with 19 bases between. The CDR3 has 17 residues. DNA of the CDR3: TGTGCCAGCAGCTTGGACGGTGCGGGCCGGCATTACTACGAGCAGTACTTC. Encoded protein: CASSLDGAGRHYYEQYF.

In its sample, this clone was seen once. The chain couples TRBV27 to TRBJ1-1; D is possibly TRBD1 (5 bases). Germline V lookup: CDR1 MNHEY, CDR2 SMNVEV (reference sequence). The V and J ends lost 6 bases and 4 bases respectively, with 15 bases between them. The CDR3 loop spans 14 amino acids. This CDR3 is CASRPSLGGTEAFF. The DNA of the CDR3 is TGTGCCAGCAGACCCTCTCTGGGGGGCACTGAAGCTTTCTTT.

Note on this clone: An end of the junction does not agree with germline; a read error may underlie this. The chain links TRBV7-9 to TRBJ1-4; 10 nucleotides line up with TRBD1. The germline V gene has CDR1 SEHNR and CDR2 FQNEAQ (reference sequence). This CDR3 region has 15 residues. This CDR3 is CASSSDTFTGTGDVF. The CDR3 nucleotides are TGTGCCAGCAGCTCCGATACCTTTACCGGGACAGGGGATGTTTTT. Looking up the rest from reference TRBV7-9 and TRBJ1-4 gives the full variable domain: DTGVSQNPRHKITKRGQNVTFRCDPISEHNRLYWYRQTLGQGPEFLTYFQNEAQLEKSRLLSDRFSAERPKGSFSTLEIQRTEQGDSAMYLCASSSDTFTGTGDVFGSGTQLSVL.

This rearrangement joins TRBV9 to TRBJ1-1; 8 bases fit TRBD1. The CDR3 has 17 residues. With 2 bases clipped from V and 0 bases from J, the junction kept 9 bases outside the gene matches. Germline assignment: CDR1 SGDLS and CDR2 YYNGEE. CDR3 loop: CASSVLGQGRVNTEAFF. The CDR3 DNA is TGTGCCAGCAGCGTTCTTGGACAGGGTCGCGTGAACACTGAAGCTTTCTTT.

The chain couples TRBV27 to TRBJ1-1; 11 positions agree with TRBD1. The CDR3 totals 15 residues. CDR1 and CDR2 (germline): MNHEY, SMNVEV (reference sequence). The trim removed 6 bases at V and 5 bases at J, leaving 8 bases unmatched. The CDR3 DNA reads as TGTGCCAGCAGCGTGGGGACAGGGGGTAGTACTGAAGCTTTCTTT. This translates into CASSVGTGGSTEAFF.

This clone was seen only once. The chain combines TRBV6-5 with TRBJ1-4, with TRBD1 matching 10 bases. This CDR3 has 14 amino acids. After removal of 6 bases from V and 7 bases from J, the junction contained 5 bases not matched to a gene. CDR1 is MNHEY, CDR2 SVGAGI, per germline. The CDR3 DNA reads as TGTGCCAGCAGCCGGACAGGGGGAAGTGAAAAACTGTTTTTT. Translated: CASSRTGGSEKLFF.

Worth noting for this clone: Germline and junction disagree at one end, which may indicate a read error. The chain carries TRBV4-1 and TRBJ1-2, with a tentative D call TRBD1 (5 bases). This CDR3 region has 16 residues. Germline CDR1 reads MGHRA; CDR2 reads YSYEKL. CDR3 in DNA: TGCGCCAGCAGCCAAGATCTGGCAGGGTCTAACTATGGCTACCCCTTC. Translating it yields CASSQDLAGSNYGYPF.

This sequence joins TRBV4-1 and TRBJ1-1, with 9 bases aligning to TRBD1. Germline V lookup: CDR1 MGHRA, CDR2 YSYEKL. The CDR3 is 15 amino acids. J was trimmed by 6 bases and V by 3 bases; bases with no gene match: 8. In DNA, the CDR3 is TGCGCCAGCAGCCATAGCGGACAGGGGCTCGCTGAAGCTTTCTTT. It yields the protein CASSHSGQGLAEAFF.

The table lists this clone with a count of one. The CDR3 region is CASSFSLDTQYF. The CDR3 nucleotides read TGTGCCAGCAGCTTTTCTCTAGATACGCAGTATTTT. This chain links TRBV7-9 with TRBJ2-3; D remains unclear. The V gene's germline CDR1 is SEHNR and CDR2 FQNEAQ (reference sequence). V gave up 3 bases and J gave up 5 bases, with 6 bases separating them. CDR3 length: 12 amino acids.

V and J are TRBV6-6 and TRBJ2-7; 11 positions agree with TRBD1. Trimming took 0 bases from V and 3 from J; bases not matched to a gene: 1. Germline loops: CDR1 MNHNY, CDR2 SVGAGI (reference sequence). The length of the CDR3 is 15 residues. CDR3 loop: CASSYSGTGGYEQYF. The DNA for the CDR3 is TGTGCCAGCAGTTACTCCGGGACAGGGGGCTACGAGCAGTACTTC.

The V gene is TRBV5-4, the J gene TRBJ2-3; 7 positions match TRBD1. Trimming took 4 bases from V and 2 from J; bases not matched to a gene: 13. The CDR3 is 17 residues long. In germline, CDR1 is SGHNT, CDR2 YYREEE (reference sequence). CDR3 loop: CASSPETGFLNTDTQYF. As DNA, the CDR3 is TGTGCCAGCAGCCCGGAGACAGGGTTCCTCAACACAGATACGCAGTATTTT. Drawing the rest from reference TRBV5-4 and TRBJ2-3, the complete variable domain is ETGVTQSPTHLIKTRGQQVTLRCSSQSGHNTVSWYQQALGQGPQFIFQYYREEENGRGNFPPRFSGLQFPNYSSELNVNALELDDSALYLCASSPETGFLNTDTQYFGPGTRLTVL.

The genes are TRBV28 and TRBJ2-7, with TRBD2 matching 12 bases. The CDR3 sequence is 18 residues long. CDR1 MDHEN and CDR2 SYDVKM come from the germline V gene. V lost 7 bases, J lost 3 bases, and 16 bases stayed unmatched. CDR3 loop: CASTLRLAGGGWGYEQYF. The CDR3, as DNA: TGTGCCAGCACCTTGAGGCTAGCGGGAGGGGGTTGGGGCTACGAGCAGTACTTC.

This clone was seen a single time. The chain combines TRBV29-1 with TRBJ2-7; maybe TRBD2 (5 bases). The CDR3 is 12 residues long. Germline CDR1 is SQVTM and CDR2 is ANQGSEA. The germline V and J ends were trimmed by 7 bases and 6 bases, with 16 bases remaining between them. Here the CDR3 reads CSARGPGSEQYF. The CDR3 coding sequence is TGCAGCGCCCGTGGTCCGGGGTCCGAGCAGTACTTC.

V usage is TRBV7-8 and J usage is TRBJ1-2, with D tentatively TRBD1 (5 bases). The V and J ends lost 5 bases and 8 bases respectively, with 18 bases between them. This CDR3 has 14 residues. Germline assignment: CDR1 SGHVS and CDR2 FQNEAQ. In nucleotides, the CDR3 is TGTGCCAGCAGCAAAGGGGCCTCGGGGGACGGCTACACCTTC. This encodes CASSKGASGDGYTF.

The rearrangement links TRBV5-5 to TRBJ2-7; D may be TRBD1 (6 bases). V lost 3 bases and J 5 bases, leaving 18 bases between the germline ends. This CDR3 has 15 residues. The germline V gene encodes CDR1 SGHKS and CDR2 YYEKEE (reference sequence). CDR3 nucleotides: TGTGCCAGCAGCTATCGGGACAACCTAAGCCACGAGCAGTACTTC. Translated, it gives CASSYRDNLSHEQYF.

With respect to this clone: One end of the junction fails to match germline, which may point to a read error. This specimen includes other DNA sequences encoding the same CDR3. The J gene is TRBJ2-7, the V gene TRBV6-1; TRBD2 matches 14 bases. The germline gives CDR1 MNHNS, CDR2 SASEGT. The CDR3 length is 17 residues. CDR3 region: CASSDGLAGGRSTEQYF. The CDR3 nucleotides read TGCGCCAGCAGTGATGGACTAGCGGGAGGTCGAAGCACCGAGCAGTACTTC.

The chain joins TRBV5-4 to TRBJ2-3; possible D gene TRBD2, 7 bases. The CDR3 contains 19 residues. CDR1 is SGHNT, CDR2 YYREEE, per germline (reference sequence). Trimming pared 2 bases from V and 6 bases from J, leaving 28 bases between. For the CDR3, the DNA is TGTGCCAGCAGCTTCCTTCTTCGGGGAGGGGGAGGGAAAGCGGATACGCAGTATTTT. Its translation: CASSFLLRGGGGKADTQYF. Full variable domain (outside the CDR3, taken from reference TRBV5-4 and TRBJ2-3): ETGVTQSPTHLIKTRGQQVTLRCSSQSGHNTVSWYQQALGQGPQFIFQYYREEENGRGNFPPRFSGLQFPNYSSELNVNALELDDSALYLCASSFLLRGGGGKADTQYFGPGTRLTVL.